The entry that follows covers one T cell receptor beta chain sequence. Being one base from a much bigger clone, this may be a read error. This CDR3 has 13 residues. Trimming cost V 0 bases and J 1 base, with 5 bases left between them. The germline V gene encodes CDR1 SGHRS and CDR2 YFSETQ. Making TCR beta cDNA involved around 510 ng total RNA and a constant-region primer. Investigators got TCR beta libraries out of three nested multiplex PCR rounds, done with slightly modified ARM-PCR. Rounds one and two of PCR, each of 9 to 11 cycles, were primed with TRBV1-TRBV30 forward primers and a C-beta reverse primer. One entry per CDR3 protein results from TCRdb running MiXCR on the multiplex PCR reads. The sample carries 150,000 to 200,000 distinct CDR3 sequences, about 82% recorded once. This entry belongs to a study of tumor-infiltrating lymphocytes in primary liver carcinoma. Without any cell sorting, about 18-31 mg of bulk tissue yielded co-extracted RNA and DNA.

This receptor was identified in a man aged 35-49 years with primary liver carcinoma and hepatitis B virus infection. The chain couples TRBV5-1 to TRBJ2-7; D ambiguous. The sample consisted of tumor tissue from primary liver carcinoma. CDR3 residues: CASSLVSSYEQYF. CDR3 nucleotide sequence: TGCGCCAGCAGCTTGGTGTCGTCCTACGAGCAGTACTTC.